This T cell receptor beta chain comes out of a study of cytomegalovirus exposure and HLA in healthy donors. For the study at large: A data release that came early held approximately 92 million unique TCRs from HLA-typed donors.

CDR3 length: 15 residues. Germline CDR1 is SGHKS and CDR2 is YYEKEE (reference sequence). Trimming cost V 4 bases and J 0 bases; bases outside gene matches: 3. This clone occurred a few times. The sample holds other DNA sequences that translate to the same CDR3. Both 60 Vbeta primers and 13 Jbeta primers went into the PCR. Only in-frame clones appear in the TCRdb table, and some are missing; sequencing was by immunoSEQ multiplex PCR. The table records some 190,000 clones, about three quarters of them present only once. This chain uses TRBV5-5 with TRBJ1-3, with 8 bases aligning to TRBD1. The TCR originated in a young man in good health and CMV-seronegative. The material sequenced was PBMCs. DNA for the CDR3: TGTGCCAGCAGCCTACAGGGGGGCTCTGGAAACACCATATATTTT. Translated: CASSLQGGSGNTIYF.